A single sample is the source of the 25 T cell receptor beta chains below, sequenced in a study of blood T cells in healthy people across ages. Primers used in a second PCR of about 6 to 12 cycles were a sample-barcoded 5' primer and a J-beta primer mix. TCRdb independently ran MiXCR on the 5' RACE reads; one entry per CDR3 protein. Altogether around 780,000 distinct CDR3 sequences are present, around three fifths being singletons, with the ten largest covering roughly 25%. Sample: blood. These receptors came from a man in his forties in good health.

With respect to this clonotype: The junction departs from germline at one end; a sequencing error may be responsible. The chain employs TRBV24-1 and TRBJ2-3; no clear D. Germline CDR1 and CDR2: KGHDR and SFDVKD. The CDR3 runs 12 residues. CDR3 sequence (DNA): TGTACCACCAATGACAACACAGATACGCAGTATTTT. Protein sequence: CTTNDNTDTQYF.

In the case of this clonotype: At one end, the junction sequence differs from germline, possibly due to a read error. This chain uses TRBV20-1 with TRBJ2-3; 11 nucleotides line up with TRBD2. The CDR3 length is 14 residues. Germline V lookup: CDR1 DFQATT, CDR2 SNEGSKA (reference sequence). The DNA of the CDR3 is TGCAGTGCCGGGACTAGCGGCAACACAGATATGCAGTATTTT. Translated, it gives CSAGTSGNTDMQYF.

The J gene is TRBJ2-1, the V gene TRBV20-1; perhaps TRBD2 as D (6 bases). Germline V gene sequence: CDR1 DFQATT, CDR2 SNEGSKA (reference sequence). Between the trimmed V and J ends, which lost 6 bases and 2 bases, there was a span of 14 bases. The CDR3 sequence is 14 residues long. CDR3 in amino acids: CSAVDYQTYNEQFF. The CDR3 DNA reads TGCAGTGCCGTGGACTACCAAACCTACAATGAGCAGTTCTTC.

The CDR3 region is CASSADRGRGDTQYF. DNA for the CDR3: TGTGCCAGCAGCGCCGACAGGGGGCGAGGAGATACGCAGTATTTT. The rearrangement uses TRBV28 and TRBJ2-3; 10 nucleotides align to TRBD1. J gave up 5 bases and V 6 bases, and 8 bases lay outside the gene matches. Per the germline V gene, CDR1 is MDHEN and CDR2 is SYDVKM. The length of the CDR3 is 15 residues.

The V and J genes are TRBV20-1 and TRBJ1-4; TRBD1 might be the D (5 bases). Germline CDR1 and CDR2: DFQATT and SNEGSKA (reference sequence). The CDR3 sequence is 13 residues long. V was clipped by 2 bases and J by 8 bases, with 12 bases between them. In DNA form, the CDR3 reads TGCAGTGCTAGAAGAGGGACGCAAGAAAAACTGTTTTTT. It encodes CSARRGTQEKLFF.

The chain joins TRBV20-1 to TRBJ1-2, with D unresolved. V lost 5 bases and J 0 bases, leaving 13 bases between the germline ends. CDR1 and CDR2 from the germline V gene are DFQATT and SNEGSKA (reference sequence). The CDR3 has 14 amino acids. Here the CDR3 reads CSAPLKPPNYGYTF. The CDR3 DNA sequence: TGCAGTGCTCCGCTCAAGCCCCCTAACTATGGCTACACCTTC.

This clonotype was detected a few times. The genes are TRBV9 and TRBJ1-1, with no clear D. CDR3 size: 12 residues. V was clipped by 4 bases and J by 7 bases, with 11 bases between them. The germline gives CDR1 SGDLS, CDR2 YYNGEE. CDR3 residues: CASSHDGDEAFF. CDR3 nucleotide sequence: TGTGCCAGCAGCCATGATGGGGATGAAGCTTTCTTT.

The rearrangement joins TRBV7-2 to TRBJ1-2, with D unclear. The CDR3 is 14 amino acids. Trimming left V 5 bases short and J 4 bases short, with 14 bases between. Germline V lookup: CDR1 SGHTA, CDR2 FQGNSA. The DNA of the CDR3 is TGTGCCAGCAGCCTTAAAATATCCGGCTATGGCTACACCTTC. Amino acid sequence: CASSLKISGYGYTF.

In this sample, this clonotype turned up a few times. The chain uses TRBV4-1 and TRBJ2-7, with TRBD1 matching over 9 bases. CDR1 is MGHRA and CDR2 is YSYEKL in the germline V gene. This CDR3 comprises 15 residues. Losses at the gene ends were 3 bases for V and 4 bases for J; bases not matched to a gene: 7. CDR3 amino acids: CASSQGQGEGYEQYF. The CDR3 DNA is TGCGCCAGCAGCCAGGGACAGGGAGAGGGTTACGAGCAGTACTTC.

The rearrangement links TRBV28 to TRBJ2-3, with a tentative D call TRBD1 (6 bases). The CDR3 runs to 19 residues. The germline V gene encodes CDR1 MDHEN and CDR2 SYDVKM. Trimming shortened V by 3 bases and J by 2 bases, and 24 bases separated the two germline ends. The CDR3 DNA follows: TGTGCCAGCAGTTTTAACGGGTGGTATAGGACAGAGGACACAGATACGCAGTATTTT. Its protein is CASSFNGWYRTEDTDTQYF.

This clonotype was counted at least ten times. The V gene is TRBV14, the J gene TRBJ2-1; D unclear. The germline gives CDR1 SGHDN, CDR2 FVKESK. The CDR3 spans 15 residues. The germline V and J ends were trimmed by 3 bases and 3 bases, with 12 bases remaining between them. CDR3 sequence reads: CASSHGGAHYNEQFF. In nucleotides, the CDR3 is TGTGCCAGCAGCCATGGCGGAGCGCACTACAATGAGCAGTTCTTC.

The chain has TRBV12-3 or TRBV12-4 and TRBJ2-3; weak D call: TRBD2 (5 bases). V lost 6 bases to trimming and J lost 6 bases, with 22 bases between them. This CDR3 is built from 16 residues. The CDR3: CASSSGRLANTDTQYF. The CDR3 region has the DNA TGTGCCAGCAGCTCCGGACGGCTAGCTAATACGGATACGCAGTATTTT.

The chain links TRBV7-9 to TRBJ2-3, with 11 bases fitting TRBD2. The CDR3 runs 20 residues. CDR1 and CDR2 (germline): SEHNR, FQNEAQ (reference sequence). J lost 4 bases, V lost 7 bases, and 22 bases had no gene match. CDR3 in amino acids: CASKSPFTGLAGGGADTQYF. The CDR3 region has the DNA TGTGCCAGCAAGTCCCCATTTACGGGGCTAGCGGGAGGAGGAGCAGATACGCAGTATTTT.

CDR3 DNA sequence: TGTGCCATCAGTGTGGCAGGCTATGGCTACACCTTC. Its protein product is CAISVAGYGYTF. This chain joins TRBV10-3 and TRBJ1-2; unclear D gene. The V and J ends lost 4 bases and 4 bases respectively, with 7 bases between them. This CDR3 is 12 amino acids long. Per the germline V gene, CDR1 is ENHRY and CDR2 is SYGVKD.

The CDR3 loop reads CSVQFSSNQPQHF. CDR3 sequence (DNA): TGCAGTGTGCAATTCAGTAGCAATCAGCCCCAGCATTTT. This chain connects TRBV20-1 to TRBJ1-5; D is unresolved. The CDR3 totals 13 residues. Trimming cost V 7 bases and J 0 bases, with 10 bases left between them. Germline CDR1 DFQATT, CDR2 SNEGSKA (reference sequence).

This chain links TRBV7-8 with TRBJ1-5; D is possibly TRBD1 (5 bases). Germline V CDR1 and CDR2: SGHVS, FQNEAQ. Between the trimmed V and J ends, which lost 5 bases and 0 bases, there was a span of 11 bases. CDR3 size: 15 residues. The CDR3 bases are TGTGCCAGCAGCCTTCAGGGTATTAGCAATCAGCCCCAGCATTTT. This translates into CASSLQGISNQPQHF. The whole variable domain, filled in from reference TRBV7-8 and TRBJ1-5, reads GAGVSQSPRYKVAKRGQDVALRCDPISGHVSLFWYQQALGQGPEFLTYFQNEAQLDKSGLPSDRFFAERPEGSVSTLKIQRTQQEDSAVYLCASSLQGISNQPQHFGDGTRLSIL.

This clonotype was observed a few times. The rearrangement links TRBV3-1 to TRBJ2-4; 8 nucleotides match TRBD1. The DNA matches TRBJ2-7 better at its end, which makes the J call doubtful. This CDR3 contains 16 residues. Germline V gives CDR1 LGHDT, CDR2 YNNKEL (reference sequence). CDR3 amino acids: CASSPPTETGAYEQYF. DNA of the CDR3: TGTGCCAGCAGCCCCCCCACAGAGACAGGGGCCTACGAGCAGTACTTC.

CDR3 nucleotides: TGTGCCAGCAGCTTAAATGGACAGGTCCTCGATCAAGAGACCCAGTACTTC. Protein sequence: CASSLNGQVLDQETQYF. The chain uses TRBV28 and TRBJ2-5; 7 positions match TRBD1. Germline V gene data show CDR1 as MDHEN and CDR2 as SYDVKM. V shed 6 bases, J shed 2 bases, and the junction held 15 bases outside the gene matches. The CDR3 loop spans 17 amino acids.

The chain recombines TRBV27 with TRBJ1-5; perhaps TRBD1 as D (6 bases). From germline, CDR1 is MNHEY and CDR2 SMNVEV (reference sequence). The CDR3 contains 16 residues. Trimming shortened V by 5 bases and J by 4 bases, and 18 bases separated the two germline ends. The CDR3 DNA sequence: TGTGCCAGCAGTCCCCGGACAGTACCTTCAAATCAGCCCCAGCATTTT. Translated: CASSPRTVPSNQPQHF.

This clonotype has more than one count but fewer than ten. The CDR3 bases are TGCAGCGTTGAAAATGGACTAGGAGGTGAGCAGTTCTTC. Translation: CSVENGLGGEQFF. This sequence joins TRBV29-1 and TRBJ2-1, with TRBD2 matching 7 bases. Germline loops: CDR1 SQVTM, CDR2 ANQGSEA. The length of the CDR3 is 13 residues. Losses at the gene ends were 2 bases for V and 9 bases for J; bases not matched to a gene: 7.

The chain has TRBV25-1 and TRBJ2-3, with 8 nucleotides matching TRBD1. Losses at the gene ends were 6 bases for V and 6 bases for J; bases not matched to a gene: 11. Germline loops: CDR1 MGHDK, CDR2 SYGVNS. The CDR3 runs 15 residues. The CDR3 DNA reads as TGTGCCAGCAGCCGACAGGGGCGAAGGTTTGATACGCAGTATTTT. Translated: CASSRQGRRFDTQYF.

V and J are TRBV7-2 and TRBJ2-2; 11 bases line up with TRBD2. The germline V gene encodes CDR1 SGHTA and CDR2 FQGNSA. Trimming at V came to 3 bases and at J to 6 bases, leaving 6 bases not matched to a gene. The CDR3 totals 16 residues. CDR3 loop: CASSFTSGGRAGELFF. The CDR3 DNA is TGTGCCAGCAGCTTTACTAGCGGGGGTCGTGCCGGGGAGCTGTTTTTT.

V is TRBV27 and J is TRBJ2-2; 7 positions match TRBD1. V was clipped by 3 bases and J by 6 bases; unmatched bases: 4. The CDR3 runs 14 residues. The germline gives CDR1 MNHEY, CDR2 SMNVEV (reference sequence). In DNA, the CDR3 is TGTGCCAGCAGTTTTTCGCAGGGGGCCGGGGAGCTGTTTTTT. It codes for CASSFSQGAGELFF.

Many counts were recorded for this clonotype. The gene calls are TRBV7-2 and TRBJ2-5, with D perhaps TRBD1 (5 bases). The ends were cut back, 5 bases at V and 5 bases at J, with 18 bases in the middle. The CDR3 is made up of 15 amino acids. The germline gives CDR1 SGHTA, CDR2 FQGNSA. Here the CDR3 reads CASSGRWQGVETQYF. CDR3 in DNA: TGTGCCAGCAGCGGTCGCTGGCAGGGTGTCGAGACCCAGTACTTC.

The chain has TRBV7-2 and TRBJ2-3, with D perhaps TRBD2 (6 bases). Germline-derived CDR1 and CDR2 are SGHTA and FQGNSA. Trimming took 5 bases from V and 1 from J, leaving 16 bases between them. The CDR3 spans 16 residues. In DNA, the CDR3 is TGTGCCAGCAGCCCTAGGCAGGGAGGAGGCACAGATACGCAGTATTTT. This translates into CASSPRQGGGTDTQYF.